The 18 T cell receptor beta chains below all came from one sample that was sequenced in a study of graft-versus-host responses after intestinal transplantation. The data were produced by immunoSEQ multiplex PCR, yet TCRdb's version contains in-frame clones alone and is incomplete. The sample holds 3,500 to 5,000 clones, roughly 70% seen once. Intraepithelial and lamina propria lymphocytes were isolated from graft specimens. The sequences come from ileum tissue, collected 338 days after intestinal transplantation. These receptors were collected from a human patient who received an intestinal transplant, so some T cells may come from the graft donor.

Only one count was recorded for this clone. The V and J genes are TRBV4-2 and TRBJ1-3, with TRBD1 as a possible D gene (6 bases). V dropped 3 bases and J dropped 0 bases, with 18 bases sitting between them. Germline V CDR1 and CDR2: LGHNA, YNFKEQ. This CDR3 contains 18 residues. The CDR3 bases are TGTGCCAGCAGCCATTCCGGGAGAGGGGGGGCCTCTGGAAACACCATATATTTT. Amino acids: CASSHSGRGGASGNTIYF.

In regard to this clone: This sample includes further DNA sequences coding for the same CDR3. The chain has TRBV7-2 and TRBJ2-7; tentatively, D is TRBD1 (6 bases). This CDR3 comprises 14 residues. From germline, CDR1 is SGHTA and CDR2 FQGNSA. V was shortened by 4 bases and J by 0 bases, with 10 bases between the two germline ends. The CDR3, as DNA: TGTGCCAGCAGCTGGAGAGGGGGCTCCTACGAGCAGTACTTC. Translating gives CASSWRGGSYEQYF.

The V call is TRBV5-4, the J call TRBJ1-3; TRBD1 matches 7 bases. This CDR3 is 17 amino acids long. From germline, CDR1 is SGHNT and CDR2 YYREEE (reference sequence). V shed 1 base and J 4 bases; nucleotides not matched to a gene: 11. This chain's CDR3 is CASSLWRDRATGNTIYF. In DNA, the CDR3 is TGTGCCAGCAGCTTGTGGAGAGACAGGGCTACCGGAAACACCATATATTTT.

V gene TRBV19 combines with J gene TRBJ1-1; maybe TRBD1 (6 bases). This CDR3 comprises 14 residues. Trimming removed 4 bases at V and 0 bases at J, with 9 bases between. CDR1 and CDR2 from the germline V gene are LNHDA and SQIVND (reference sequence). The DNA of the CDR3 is TGTGCCAGTAGTAGGACAGAGCTGAACACTGAAGCTTTCTTT. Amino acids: CASSRTELNTEAFF.

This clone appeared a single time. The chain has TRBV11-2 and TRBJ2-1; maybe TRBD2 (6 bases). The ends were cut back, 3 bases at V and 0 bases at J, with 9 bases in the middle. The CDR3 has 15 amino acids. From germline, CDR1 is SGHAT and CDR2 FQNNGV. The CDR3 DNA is TGTGCCAGCAGCTTGGGACTCGTCTCCTACAATGAGCAGTTCTTC. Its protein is CASSLGLVSYNEQFF.

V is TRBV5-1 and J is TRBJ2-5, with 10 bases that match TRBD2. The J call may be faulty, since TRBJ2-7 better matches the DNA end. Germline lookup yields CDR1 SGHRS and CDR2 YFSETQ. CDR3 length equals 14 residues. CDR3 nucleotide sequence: TGCGCCAGCAGCTCAAGCGGGGGGGGCTACGAGCAGTACTTC. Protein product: CASSSSGGGYEQYF.

DNA of the CDR3: TGTGCCAGCAGCGGACTGAGAGGGCGGGGGGCCTACAATGAGCAGTTCTTC. This encodes CASSGLRGRGAYNEQFF. The rearrangement joins TRBV11-1 to TRBJ2-1; the match to TRBD2 covers 8 bases. Germline CDR1 SGHAT, CDR2 FQDESV (reference sequence). With V trimmed by 5 bases and J by 2 bases, 11 bases remained unmatched. The CDR3 consists of 17 residues.

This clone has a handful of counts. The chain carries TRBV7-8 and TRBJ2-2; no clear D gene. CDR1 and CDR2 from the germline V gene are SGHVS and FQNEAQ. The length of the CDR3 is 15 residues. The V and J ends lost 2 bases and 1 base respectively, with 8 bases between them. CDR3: CASSLKWQNTGELFF. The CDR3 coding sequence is TGTGCCAGCAGCTTAAAATGGCAGAACACCGGGGAGCTGTTTTTT. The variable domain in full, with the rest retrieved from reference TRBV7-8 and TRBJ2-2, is GAGVSQSPRYKVAKRGQDVALRCDPISGHVSLFWYQQALGQGPEFLTYFQNEAQLDKSGLPSDRFFAERPEGSVSTLKIQRTQQEDSAVYLCASSLKWQNTGELFFGEGSRLTVL.

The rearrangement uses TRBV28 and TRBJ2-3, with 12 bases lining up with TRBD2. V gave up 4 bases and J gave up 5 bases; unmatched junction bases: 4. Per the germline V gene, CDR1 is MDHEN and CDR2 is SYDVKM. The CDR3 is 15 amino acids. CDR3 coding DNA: TGTGCCAGCAGTTCCCTAGCGGGGGGGCGAGATACGCAGTATTTT. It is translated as CASSSLAGGRDTQYF. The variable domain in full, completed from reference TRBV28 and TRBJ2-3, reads DVKVTQSSRYLVKRTGEKVFLECVQDMDHENMFWYRQDPGLGLRLIYFSYDVKMKEKGDIPEGYSVSREKKERFSLILESASTNQTSMYLCASSSLAGGRDTQYFGPGTRLTVL.

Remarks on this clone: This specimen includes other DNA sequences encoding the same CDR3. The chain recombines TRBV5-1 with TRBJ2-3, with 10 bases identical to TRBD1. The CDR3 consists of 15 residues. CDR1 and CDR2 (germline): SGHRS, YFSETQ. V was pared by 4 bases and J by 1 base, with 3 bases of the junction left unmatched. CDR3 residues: CASSTGTGGTDTQYF. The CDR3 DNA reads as TGCGCCAGCAGCACCGGGACAGGGGGCACAGATACGCAGTATTTT.

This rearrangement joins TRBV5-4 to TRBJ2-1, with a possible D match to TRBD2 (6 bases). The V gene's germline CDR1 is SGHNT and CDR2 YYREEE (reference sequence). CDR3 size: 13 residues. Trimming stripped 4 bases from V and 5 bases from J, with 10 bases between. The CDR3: CASSPSANNEQFF. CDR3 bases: TGTGCCAGCAGCCCTAGCGCCAACAATGAGCAGTTCTTC.

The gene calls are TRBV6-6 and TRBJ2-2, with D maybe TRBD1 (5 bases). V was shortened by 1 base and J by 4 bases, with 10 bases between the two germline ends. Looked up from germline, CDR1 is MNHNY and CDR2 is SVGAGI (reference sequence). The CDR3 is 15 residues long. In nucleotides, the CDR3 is TGTGCCAGCAGTTACTTGGGGCAACTCACCGGGGAGCTGTTTTTT. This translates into CASSYLGQLTGELFF.

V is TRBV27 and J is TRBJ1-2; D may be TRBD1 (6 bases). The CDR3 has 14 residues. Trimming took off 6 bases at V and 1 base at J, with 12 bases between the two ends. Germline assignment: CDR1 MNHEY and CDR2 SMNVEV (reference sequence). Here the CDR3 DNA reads TGTGCCAGCAGCCAAACAGGGTTTAACTATGGCTACACCTTC. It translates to CASSQTGFNYGYTF.

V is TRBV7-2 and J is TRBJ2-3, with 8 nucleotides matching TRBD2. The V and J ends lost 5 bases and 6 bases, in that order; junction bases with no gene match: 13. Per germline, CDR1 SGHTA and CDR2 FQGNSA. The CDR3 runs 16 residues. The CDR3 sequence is CASSLRGTRLLDTQYF. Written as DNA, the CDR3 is TGTGCCAGCAGCCTACGAGGGACTAGGCTTTTGGATACGCAGTATTTT.

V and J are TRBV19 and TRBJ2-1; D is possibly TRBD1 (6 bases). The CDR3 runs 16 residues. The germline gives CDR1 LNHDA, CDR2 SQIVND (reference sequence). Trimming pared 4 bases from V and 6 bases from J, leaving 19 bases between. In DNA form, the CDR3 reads TGTGCCAGTAGTACCATGGTAGTGGGGGCGGGCAATGAGCAGTTCTTC. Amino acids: CASSTMVVGAGNEQFF.

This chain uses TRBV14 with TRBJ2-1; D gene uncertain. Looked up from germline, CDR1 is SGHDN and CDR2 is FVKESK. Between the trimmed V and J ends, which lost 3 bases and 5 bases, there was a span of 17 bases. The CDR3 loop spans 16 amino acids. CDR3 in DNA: TGTGCCAGCAGCCAGACATTAAGACGAGTCAACAATGAGCAGTTCTTC. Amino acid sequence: CASSQTLRRVNNEQFF.

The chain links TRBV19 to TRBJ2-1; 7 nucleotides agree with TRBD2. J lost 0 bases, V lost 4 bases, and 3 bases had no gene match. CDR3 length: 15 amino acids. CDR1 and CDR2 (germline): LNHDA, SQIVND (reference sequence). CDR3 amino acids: CASSSGGSSYNEQFF. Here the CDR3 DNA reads TGTGCCAGTAGTAGCGGGGGTAGCTCCTACAATGAGCAGTTCTTC.

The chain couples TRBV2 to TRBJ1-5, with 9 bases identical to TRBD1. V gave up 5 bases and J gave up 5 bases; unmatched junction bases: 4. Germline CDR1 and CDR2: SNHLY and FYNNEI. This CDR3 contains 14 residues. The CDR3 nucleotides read TGTGCCAGCAGTATCGACAGGGGGGATCAGCCCCAGCATTTT. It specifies CASSIDRGDQPQHF.